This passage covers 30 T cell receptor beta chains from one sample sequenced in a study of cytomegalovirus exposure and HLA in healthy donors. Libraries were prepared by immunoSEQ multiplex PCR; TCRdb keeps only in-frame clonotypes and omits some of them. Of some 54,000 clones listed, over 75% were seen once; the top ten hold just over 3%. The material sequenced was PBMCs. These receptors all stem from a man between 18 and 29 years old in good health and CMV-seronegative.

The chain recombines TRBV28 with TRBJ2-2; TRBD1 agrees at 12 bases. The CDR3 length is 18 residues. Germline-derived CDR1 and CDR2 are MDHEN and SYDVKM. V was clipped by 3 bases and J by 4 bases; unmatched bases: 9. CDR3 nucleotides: TGTGCCAGCAGTTTCGGCCTACGGGACAGGGGGCTCACCGGGGAGCTGTTTTTT. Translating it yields CASSFGLRDRGLTGELFF.

The CDR3 loop reads CASSKTYKNTGELFF. CDR3 coding DNA: TGTGCCAGCAGCAAAACGTACAAAAACACCGGGGAGCTGTTTTTT. V gene TRBV21-1 combines with J gene TRBJ2-2; TRBD1, the table's D call, lacks a check against the DNA. TRBV21-1 is a known pseudogene. The CDR3 spans 15 residues.

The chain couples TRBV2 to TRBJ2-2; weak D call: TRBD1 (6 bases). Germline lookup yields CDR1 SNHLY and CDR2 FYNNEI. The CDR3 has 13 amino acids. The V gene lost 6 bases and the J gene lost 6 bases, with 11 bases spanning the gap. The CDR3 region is CASSGQGSGELFF. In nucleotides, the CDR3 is TGTGCCAGCAGCGGGCAGGGGTCCGGGGAGCTGTTTTTT.

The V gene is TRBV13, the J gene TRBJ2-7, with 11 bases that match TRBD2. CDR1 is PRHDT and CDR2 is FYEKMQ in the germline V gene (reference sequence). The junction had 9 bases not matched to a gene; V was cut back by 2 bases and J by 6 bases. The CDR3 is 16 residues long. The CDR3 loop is CASSLLTSGGIPEQYF. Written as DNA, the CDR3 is TGTGCCAGCAGCTTACTCACTAGCGGGGGTATCCCCGAGCAGTACTTC.

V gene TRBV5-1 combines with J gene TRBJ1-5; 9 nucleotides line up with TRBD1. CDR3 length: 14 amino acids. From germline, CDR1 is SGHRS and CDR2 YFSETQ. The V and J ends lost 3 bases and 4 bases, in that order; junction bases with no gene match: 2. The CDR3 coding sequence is TGCGCCAGCAGCTGGACAGGGGAGAATCAGCCCCAGCATTTT. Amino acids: CASSWTGENQPQHF.

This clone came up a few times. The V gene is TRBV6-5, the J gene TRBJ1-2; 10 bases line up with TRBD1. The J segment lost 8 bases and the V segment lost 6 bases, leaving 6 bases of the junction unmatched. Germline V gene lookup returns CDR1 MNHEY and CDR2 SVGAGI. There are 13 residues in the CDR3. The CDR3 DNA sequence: TGTGCCAGCAGACCCGACAGGGGGCTCGGCTACACCTTC. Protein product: CASRPDRGLGYTF.

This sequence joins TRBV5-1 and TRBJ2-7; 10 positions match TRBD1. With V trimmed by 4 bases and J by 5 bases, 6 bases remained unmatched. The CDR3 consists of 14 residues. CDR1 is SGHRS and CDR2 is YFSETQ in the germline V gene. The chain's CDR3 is CASSMGQGTHEQYF. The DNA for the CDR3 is TGCGCCAGCAGCATGGGACAGGGGACCCACGAGCAGTACTTC.

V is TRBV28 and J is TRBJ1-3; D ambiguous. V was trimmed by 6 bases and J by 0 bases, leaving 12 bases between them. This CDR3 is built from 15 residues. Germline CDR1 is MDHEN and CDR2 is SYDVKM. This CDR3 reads CASRPVLSSGNTIYF. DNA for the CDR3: TGTGCCAGCAGGCCGGTCCTGAGCTCTGGAAACACCATATATTTT.

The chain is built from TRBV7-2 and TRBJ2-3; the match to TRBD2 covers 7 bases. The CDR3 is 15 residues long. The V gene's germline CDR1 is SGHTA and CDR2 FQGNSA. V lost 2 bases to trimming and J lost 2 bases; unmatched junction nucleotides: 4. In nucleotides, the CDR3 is TGTGCCAGCAGCTTACGGCGGGGGACCACAGATACGCAGTATTTT. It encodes CASSLRRGTTDTQYF. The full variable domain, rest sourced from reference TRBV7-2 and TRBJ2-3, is GAGVSQSPSNKVTEKGKDVELRCDPISGHTALYWYRQSLGQGLEFLIYFQGNSAPDKSGLPSDRFSAERTGGSVSTLTIQRTQQEDSAVYLCASSLRRGTTDTQYFGPGTRLTVL.

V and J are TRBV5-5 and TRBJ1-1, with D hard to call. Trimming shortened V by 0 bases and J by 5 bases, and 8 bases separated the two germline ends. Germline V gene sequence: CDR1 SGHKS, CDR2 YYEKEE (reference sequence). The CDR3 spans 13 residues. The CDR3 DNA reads TGTGCCAGCAGCTTGGGTAGAGGGACTGAAGCTTTCTTT. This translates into CASSLGRGTEAFF.

CDR3 sequence: CSVEDRGAGEKLFF. CDR3 nucleotides: TGCAGCGTTGAAGATCGTGGGGCGGGGGAAAAACTGTTTTTT. The J gene is TRBJ1-4, the V gene TRBV29-1; the D gene is possibly TRBD1 (5 bases). CDR1 and CDR2 from the germline V gene are SQVTM and ANQGSEA. The CDR3 is 14 amino acids. Trimming pared 0 bases from V and 8 bases from J, leaving 13 bases between.

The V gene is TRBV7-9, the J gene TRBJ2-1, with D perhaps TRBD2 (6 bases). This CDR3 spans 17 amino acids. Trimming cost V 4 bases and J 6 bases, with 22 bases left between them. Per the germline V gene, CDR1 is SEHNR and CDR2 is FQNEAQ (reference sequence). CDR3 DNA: TGTGCCAGCAGCTCACCTACCGGGACTTTCAAAGGCAATGAGCAGTTCTTC. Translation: CASSSPTGTFKGNEQFF.

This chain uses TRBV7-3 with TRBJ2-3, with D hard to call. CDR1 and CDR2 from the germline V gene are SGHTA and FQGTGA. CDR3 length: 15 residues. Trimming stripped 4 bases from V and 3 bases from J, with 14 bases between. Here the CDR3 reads CASSYGLRRTDTQYF. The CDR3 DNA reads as TGTGCCAGCAGCTATGGTTTGAGGCGGACAGATACGCAGTATTTT.

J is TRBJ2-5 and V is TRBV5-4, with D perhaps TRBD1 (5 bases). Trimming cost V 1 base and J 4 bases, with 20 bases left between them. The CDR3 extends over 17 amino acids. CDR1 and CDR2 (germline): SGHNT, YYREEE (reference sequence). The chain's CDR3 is CASSLKLIRQQGETQYF. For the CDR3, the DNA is TGTGCCAGCAGCTTGAAATTAATTAGACAGCAGGGAGAGACCCAGTACTTC.

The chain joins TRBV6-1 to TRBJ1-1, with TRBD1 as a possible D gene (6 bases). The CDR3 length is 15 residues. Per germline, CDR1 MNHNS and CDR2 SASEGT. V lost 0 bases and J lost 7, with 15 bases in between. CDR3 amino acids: CASSEAIGGRNEAFF. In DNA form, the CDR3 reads TGTGCCAGCAGTGAAGCTATAGGGGGACGTAATGAAGCTTTCTTT.

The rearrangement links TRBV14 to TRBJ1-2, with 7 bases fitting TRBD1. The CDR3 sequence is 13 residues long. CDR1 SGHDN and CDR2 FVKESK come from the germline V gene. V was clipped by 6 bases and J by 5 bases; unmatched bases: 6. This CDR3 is CASSPDRVYGYTF. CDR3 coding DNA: TGTGCCAGCAGTCCCGACAGGGTGTATGGCTACACCTTC.

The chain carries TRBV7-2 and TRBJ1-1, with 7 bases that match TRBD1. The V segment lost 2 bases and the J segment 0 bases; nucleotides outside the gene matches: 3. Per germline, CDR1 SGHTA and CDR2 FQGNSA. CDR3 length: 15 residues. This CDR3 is CASSLQGGLNTEAFF. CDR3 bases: TGTGCCAGCAGCTTACAGGGGGGACTGAACACTGAAGCTTTCTTT.

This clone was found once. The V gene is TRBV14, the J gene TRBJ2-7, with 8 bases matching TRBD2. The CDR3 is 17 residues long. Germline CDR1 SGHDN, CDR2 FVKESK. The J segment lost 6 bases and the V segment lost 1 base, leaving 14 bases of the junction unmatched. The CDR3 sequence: CASSQGLWTSTTTEQYF. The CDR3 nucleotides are TGTGCCAGCAGCCAAGGCCTCTGGACTAGCACTACCACCGAGCAGTACTTC.

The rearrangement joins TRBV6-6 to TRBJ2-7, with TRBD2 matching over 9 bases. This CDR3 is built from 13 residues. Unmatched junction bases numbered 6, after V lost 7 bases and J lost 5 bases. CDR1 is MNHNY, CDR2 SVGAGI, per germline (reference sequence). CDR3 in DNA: TGTGCCAGCACGGGACTAGCTAAGGACGAGCAGTACTTC. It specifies CASTGLAKDEQYF.

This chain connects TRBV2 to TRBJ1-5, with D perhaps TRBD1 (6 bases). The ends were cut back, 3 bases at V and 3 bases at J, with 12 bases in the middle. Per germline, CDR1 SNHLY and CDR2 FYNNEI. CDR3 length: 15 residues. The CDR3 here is CASSEGAVSNQPQHF. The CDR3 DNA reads TGTGCCAGCAGTGAGGGGGCAGTCTCCAATCAGCCCCAGCATTTT.

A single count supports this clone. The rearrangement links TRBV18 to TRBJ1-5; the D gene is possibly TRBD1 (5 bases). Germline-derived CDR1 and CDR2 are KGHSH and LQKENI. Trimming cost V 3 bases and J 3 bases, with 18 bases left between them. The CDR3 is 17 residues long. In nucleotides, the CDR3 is TGTGCCAGCTCACCCACGACAGTACAGGTGAACAATCAGCCCCAGCATTTT. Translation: CASSPTTVQVNNQPQHF.

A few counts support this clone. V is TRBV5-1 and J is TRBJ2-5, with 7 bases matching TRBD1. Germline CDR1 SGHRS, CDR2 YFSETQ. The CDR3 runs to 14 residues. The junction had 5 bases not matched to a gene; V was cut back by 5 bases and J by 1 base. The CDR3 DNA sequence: TGCGCCAGCAGGCATGGGACAGTCCAAGAGACCCAGTACTTC. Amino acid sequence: CASRHGTVQETQYF.

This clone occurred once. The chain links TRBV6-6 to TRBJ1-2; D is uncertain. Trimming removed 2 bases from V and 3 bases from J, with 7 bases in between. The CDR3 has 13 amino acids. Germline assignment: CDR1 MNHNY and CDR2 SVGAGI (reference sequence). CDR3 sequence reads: CASSYGGDYGYTF. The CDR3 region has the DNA TGTGCCAGCAGTTACGGCGGGGACTATGGCTACACCTTC.

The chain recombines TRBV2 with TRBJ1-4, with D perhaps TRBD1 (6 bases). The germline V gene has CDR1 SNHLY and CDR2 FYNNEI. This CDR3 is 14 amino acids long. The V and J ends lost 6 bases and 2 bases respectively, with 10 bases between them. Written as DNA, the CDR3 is TGTGCCAGCAGGTACAGGGCCACTAATGAAAAACTGTTTTTT. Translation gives CASRYRATNEKLFF.

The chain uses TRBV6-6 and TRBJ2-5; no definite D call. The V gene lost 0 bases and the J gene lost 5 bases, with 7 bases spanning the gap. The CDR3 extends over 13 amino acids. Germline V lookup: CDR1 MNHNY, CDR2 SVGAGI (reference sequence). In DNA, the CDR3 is TGTGCCAGCAGTTACTCGGGCCCCGAGACCCAGTACTTC. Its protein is CASSYSGPETQYF.

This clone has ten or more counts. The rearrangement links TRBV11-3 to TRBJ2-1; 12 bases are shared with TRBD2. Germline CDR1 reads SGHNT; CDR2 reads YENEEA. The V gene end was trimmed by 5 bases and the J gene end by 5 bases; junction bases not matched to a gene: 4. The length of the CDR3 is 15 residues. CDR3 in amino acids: CASSQTSGSNNEQFF. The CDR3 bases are TGTGCCAGCAGCCAGACTAGCGGGAGTAACAATGAGCAGTTCTTC.

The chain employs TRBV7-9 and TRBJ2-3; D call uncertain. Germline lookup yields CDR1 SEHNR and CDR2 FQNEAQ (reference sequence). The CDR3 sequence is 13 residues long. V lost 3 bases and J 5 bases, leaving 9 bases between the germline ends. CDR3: CASSFQSGDTQYF. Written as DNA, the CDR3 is TGTGCCAGCAGCTTCCAGTCTGGAGATACGCAGTATTTT.

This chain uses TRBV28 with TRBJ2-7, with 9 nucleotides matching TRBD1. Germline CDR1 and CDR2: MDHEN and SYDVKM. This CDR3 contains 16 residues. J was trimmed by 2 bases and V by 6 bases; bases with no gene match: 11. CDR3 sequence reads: CASRRRDRVPTYEQYF. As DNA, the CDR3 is TGTGCCAGCAGACGTCGGGACAGGGTGCCTACCTACGAGCAGTACTTC.

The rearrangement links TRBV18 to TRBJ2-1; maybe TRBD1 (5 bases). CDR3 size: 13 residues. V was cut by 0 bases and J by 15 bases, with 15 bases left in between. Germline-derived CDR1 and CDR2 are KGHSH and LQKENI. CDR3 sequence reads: CASSPPQASQGFF. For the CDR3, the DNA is TGTGCCAGCTCACCACCTCAAGCTAGTCAGGGGTTCTTC.

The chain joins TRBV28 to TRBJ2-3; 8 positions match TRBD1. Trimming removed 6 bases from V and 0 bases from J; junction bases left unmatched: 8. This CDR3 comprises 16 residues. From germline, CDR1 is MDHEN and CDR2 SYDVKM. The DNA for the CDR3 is TGTGCCAGCAGCCGCCAAACAGGGGGTAGCACAGATACGCAGTATTTT. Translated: CASSRQTGGSTDTQYF.